This T cell receptor beta chain originates from a study of T cell repertoires in cytomegalovirus infection. As for the study in general: TCR beta signatures that were public indicated CMV infection and matching HLA type. Study-wide findings and caveats: The study found HLA-C-restricted CMV-specific TCR beta clonotypes dominating the ex vivo response.

With regard to this clonotype: Its cognate antigen is unknown.

The CDR3 covers 16 residues. The ends lost 4 bases at V and 4 bases at J; junction bases unmatched: 7. In germline, CDR1 is SGHDN, CDR2 FVKESK. TCRdb re-called the reads through MiXCR, storing one row per CDR3 protein. The sample gives roughly 280,000 distinct CDR3 sequences, about 20% of which show up once; roughly a fifth is in the top ten. This specimen consisted of cultured PBMCs, obtained from culture after CMV antigen stimulation. The V gene is TRBV14, the J gene TRBJ2-1; 10 nucleotides line up with TRBD2. The source of this sequence is a human donor in good health (CMV status not recorded). Some clones in this sample may be carry-over from other donors' samples. The CDR3 reads CASSRLTSGSYNEQFF. CDR3 DNA: TGTGCCAGCAGCCGCCTGACTAGCGGGTCGTACAATGAGCAGTTCTTC. Full variable domain (remainder filled in from reference TRBV14 and TRBJ2-1): EAGVTQFPSHSVIEKGQTVTLRCDPISGHDNLYWYRRVMGKEIKFLLHFVKESKQDESGMPNNRFLAERTGGTYSTLKVQPAELEDSGVYFCASSRLTSGSYNEQFFGPGTRLTVL.